This passage covers 31 T cell receptor beta chains from one sample sequenced in a study of cytomegalovirus exposure and HLA in healthy donors. Primers included in the PCR were 60 Vbeta and 13 Jbeta primers. The assay was immunoSEQ multiplex PCR, and TCRdb's table has in-frame clones only and misses some. The sample lists approximately 170,000 clones, around 75% occurring once. The specimen was PBMCs. These receptors all come from a woman aged 30 to 39 in good health and CMV-seropositive.

The chain joins TRBV15 to TRBJ2-3; D ambiguous. The germline CDR1 and CDR2 sequences are LNHNV and YYDKDF (reference sequence). This CDR3 is built from 14 residues. Between the trimmed V and J ends, which lost 1 base and 4 bases, there was a span of 9 bases. The CDR3 DNA follows: TGTGCCACCAGCAGAGGGAACGAGGCAGATACGCAGTATTTT. It yields the protein CATSRGNEADTQYF.

This clone was seen only a few times. V is TRBV27 and J is TRBJ2-5, with 9 bases matching TRBD2. This CDR3 spans 14 amino acids. The trim removed 5 bases at V and 2 bases at J, leaving 3 bases unmatched. Germline CDR1 and CDR2: MNHEY and SMNVEV (reference sequence). In DNA, the CDR3 is TGTGCCAGCAGTCTAGCGGGATGGCAAGAGACCCAGTACTTC. Protein: CASSLAGWQETQYF.

The chain joins TRBV6-1 to TRBJ1-6; no definite D call. The germline V gene encodes CDR1 MNHNS and CDR2 SASEGT. Trimming cost V 6 bases and J 5 bases, with 11 bases left between them. CDR3 length: 14 residues. The CDR3 sequence: CASRAGLNNSPLHF. In nucleotides, the CDR3 is TGTGCCAGCAGGGCCGGACTGAATAATTCACCCCTCCACTTT.

This clone was seen a few times. The V call is TRBV10-2, the J call TRBJ1-1; 10 bases are a match to TRBD1. CDR3 length equals 13 residues. Germline V lookup: CDR1 WSHSY, CDR2 SAAADI. V shed 10 bases, J shed 6 bases, and the junction held 8 bases outside the gene matches. CDR3 amino acids: CATATGGEAEAFF. CDR3 coding DNA: TGCGCCACCGCGACAGGGGGCGAAGCTGAAGCTTTCTTT.

The chain couples TRBV18 to TRBJ2-1; 14 bases are a match to TRBD2. Per the germline V gene, CDR1 is KGHSH and CDR2 is LQKENI. The V gene end was trimmed by 0 bases and the J gene end by 8 bases; junction bases not matched to a gene: 6. This CDR3 has 17 amino acids. The CDR3, as DNA: TGTGCCAGCTCACCACCGGCCGGGACTAGCGGGAGCCATGAGCAGTTCTTC. It encodes CASSPPAGTSGSHEQFF.

V gene TRBV28 combines with J gene TRBJ2-5; 10 positions match TRBD1. The J segment lost 5 bases and the V segment lost 5 bases, leaving 14 bases of the junction unmatched. The length of the CDR3 is 17 residues. CDR1 and CDR2 from the germline V gene are MDHEN and SYDVKM. Here the CDR3 reads CASSTTLGQGVEETQYF. In DNA, the CDR3 is TGTGCCAGCAGTACGACCCTCGGACAGGGGGTTGAGGAGACCCAGTACTTC.

The V and J genes are TRBV7-2 and TRBJ2-5; possible D gene TRBD2, 5 bases. The J call may be incorrect, as the DNA end agrees better with TRBJ2-7. The germline V gene encodes CDR1 SGHTA and CDR2 FQGNSA. CDR3 size: 15 residues. The CDR3 sequence: CASSFLGELAYEQYF. CDR3 nucleotide sequence: TGTGCCAGCAGCTTTCTGGGAGAGCTAGCTTACGAGCAGTACTTC.

The V and J genes are TRBV5-1 and TRBJ2-7; D is possibly TRBD2 (6 bases). The CDR3 sequence is 11 residues long. The germline V gene encodes CDR1 SGHRS and CDR2 YFSETQ. V gave up 4 bases and J gave up 7 bases, with 9 bases separating them. The CDR3 loop reads CASSREREQYF. The CDR3 DNA follows: TGCGCCAGCAGCCGGGAGAGAGAGCAGTACTTC.

This clone turned up a few times. V gene TRBV10-2 combines with J gene TRBJ2-1; 8 bases line up with TRBD1. CDR1 WSHSY and CDR2 SAAADI come from the germline V gene. The CDR3 has 15 amino acids. J gave up 4 bases and V 7 bases, and 9 bases lay outside the gene matches. CDR3 nucleotide sequence: TGCGCCAGCAACCCCGGGACAGGAGATTACAATGAGCAGTTCTTC. It encodes CASNPGTGDYNEQFF.

The chain carries TRBV7-2 and TRBJ2-7, with D maybe TRBD2 (5 bases). Germline lookup yields CDR1 SGHTA and CDR2 FQGNSA. The CDR3 sequence is 13 residues long. V was clipped by 4 bases and J by 9 bases, with 16 bases between them. Written as DNA, the CDR3 is TGTGCCAGCAGCTCCGGACTCGTCTTCGGGCAGTACTTC. Its translation: CASSSGLVFGQYF.

The V call is TRBV6-4, the J call TRBJ2-5; unclear D gene. The DNA matches TRBJ2-7 better at its end, which makes the J call doubtful. The CDR3 extends over 14 amino acids. The germline V gene has CDR1 MRHNA and CDR2 SNTAGT. CDR3 in amino acids: CASLPLCELHEQYF. In DNA form, the CDR3 reads TGTGCCAGCCTCCCCTTGTGCGAGTTGCACGAGCAGTACTTC.

The chain combines TRBV28 with TRBJ2-1; 8 nucleotides agree with TRBD1. The V gene end was trimmed by 6 bases and the J gene end by 8 bases; junction bases not matched to a gene: 15. This CDR3 comprises 16 residues. CDR1 and CDR2 (germline): MDHEN, SYDVKM. As DNA, the CDR3 is TGTGCCAGCAGCCAAAGGTCGGGTGTACAGGGGGATGAGCAGTTCTTC. It codes for CASSQRSGVQGDEQFF. Full variable domain (missing parts from reference TRBV28 and TRBJ2-1): DVKVTQSSRYLVKRTGEKVFLECVQDMDHENMFWYRQDPGLGLRLIYFSYDVKMKEKGDIPEGYSVSREKKERFSLILESASTNQTSMYLCASSQRSGVQGDEQFFGPGTRLTVL.

The chain couples TRBV4-1 to TRBJ1-5; 11 nucleotides align to TRBD1. The germline V gene has CDR1 MGHRA and CDR2 YSYEKL. The ends lost 4 bases at V and 7 bases at J; junction bases unmatched: 12. This CDR3 has 17 amino acids. DNA for the CDR3: TGCGCCAGCAGCCTCGGACAGGGGGCCCTTTACGACCAGCCCCAGCATTTT. It specifies CASSLGQGALYDQPQHF.

The V gene is TRBV5-1, the J gene TRBJ2-2; TRBD1 is a possible D gene (8 bases). With 4 bases removed from V and 3 bases from J, the gap between germline ends came to 16 bases. Germline lookup yields CDR1 SGHRS and CDR2 YFSETQ. This CDR3 has 16 amino acids. In DNA, the CDR3 is TGCGCCAGCAGCCTCGGACAGGGAGGGCACACCGGGGAGCTGTTTTTT. Protein sequence: CASSLGQGGHTGELFF.

The chain uses TRBV27 and TRBJ1-2; 10 bases line up with TRBD1. Trimming took 6 bases from V and 8 from J; bases not matched to a gene: 9. This CDR3 spans 14 amino acids. Per germline, CDR1 MNHEY and CDR2 SMNVEV (reference sequence). The CDR3, as DNA: TGTGCCAGCAGGCCCTCGACAGGGGGCGGGGGCTACACCTTC. Translation gives CASRPSTGGGGYTF.

The chain has TRBV4-1 and TRBJ2-2; D is possibly TRBD1 (6 bases). Germline V lookup: CDR1 MGHRA, CDR2 YSYEKL. The germline V and J ends were trimmed by 1 base and 2 bases, with 11 bases remaining between them. The CDR3 runs 16 residues. The CDR3 DNA is TGCGCCAGCAGCCAAGCTGGGACACCAAACACCGGGGAGCTGTTTTTT. Encoded protein: CASSQAGTPNTGELFF.

The chain is built from TRBV28 and TRBJ1-2; tentatively, D is TRBD1 (6 bases). Per the germline V gene, CDR1 is MDHEN and CDR2 is SYDVKM. With 3 bases removed from V and 8 bases from J, the gap between germline ends came to 13 bases. This CDR3 spans 13 amino acids. The CDR3, as DNA: TGTGCCAGCAGTTTGGTAGAAAGGGGGGGCTACACCTTC. Translated: CASSLVERGGYTF.

The J gene is TRBJ1-1, the V gene TRBV18, with TRBD1 matching over 8 bases. The CDR3 totals 15 residues. Germline lookup yields CDR1 KGHSH and CDR2 LQKENI. Trimming removed 4 bases from V and 1 base from J; junction bases left unmatched: 5. CDR3 coding DNA: TGTGCCAGCTCACAGGGACAGGTAGGGAACACTGAAGCTTTCTTT. Protein sequence: CASSQGQVGNTEAFF. The full variable domain, rest sourced from reference TRBV18 and TRBJ1-1, is NAGVMQNPRHLVRRRGQEARLRCSPMKGHSHVYWYRQLPEEGLKFMVYLQKENIIDESGMPKERFSAEFPKEGPSILRIQQVVRGDSAAYFCASSQGQVGNTEAFFGQGTRLTVV.

This chain connects TRBV27 to TRBJ2-7; a possible D gene is TRBD2 (6 bases). The CDR3 is made up of 14 amino acids. CDR1 is MNHEY, CDR2 SMNVEV, per germline (reference sequence). The V end was cut by 4 bases, the J end by 2 bases, with 12 bases between. CDR3 loop: CASSYSAGPYEQYF. For the CDR3, the DNA is TGTGCCAGCAGTTACTCGGCGGGACCCTACGAGCAGTACTTC.

This rearrangement joins TRBV4-1 to TRBJ1-2; TRBD1 might be the D (6 bases). V gave up 3 bases and J gave up 8 bases, with 19 bases separating them. CDR3 size: 15 residues. CDR1 is MGHRA, CDR2 YSYEKL, per germline. The chain's CDR3 is CASSHRRGGAEGYTF. The DNA for the CDR3 is TGCGCCAGCAGCCATCGGAGGGGGGGGGCGGAGGGCTACACCTTC.

This chain joins TRBV29-1 and TRBJ2-7; 11 bases align to TRBD1. Germline V gene sequence: CDR1 SQVTM, CDR2 ANQGSEA. The V and J ends lost 7 bases and 3 bases, in that order; junction bases with no gene match: 8. The CDR3 is made up of 14 amino acids. The CDR3 sequence: CSAEGQGDNYEQYF. CDR3 in DNA: TGCAGCGCCGAGGGACAGGGGGATAACTACGAGCAGTACTTC.

The chain joins TRBV19 to TRBJ1-5, with no clear D. Germline loops: CDR1 LNHDA, CDR2 SQIVND (reference sequence). V lost 5 bases and J lost 0, with 8 bases in between. The CDR3 consists of 14 residues. The CDR3 loop is CASSVGDSNQPQHF. CDR3 bases: TGTGCCAGTAGTGTCGGTGATAGCAATCAGCCCCAGCATTTT.

V and J are TRBV27 and TRBJ2-7; 10 bases fit TRBD2. The germline V gene encodes CDR1 MNHEY and CDR2 SMNVEV (reference sequence). Losses at the gene ends were 5 bases for V and 7 bases for J; bases not matched to a gene: 8. This CDR3 is built from 14 residues. The CDR3 DNA reads as TGTGCCAGCAGTGGACTAGCGGTCCCCATGGAGCAGTACTTC. This encodes CASSGLAVPMEQYF.

The sample holds a few counts of this clone. The V and J genes are TRBV27 and TRBJ1-2; TRBD1 aligns across 12 bases. From germline, CDR1 is MNHEY and CDR2 SMNVEV (reference sequence). The V segment lost 6 bases and the J segment 8 bases; nucleotides outside the gene matches: 16. The CDR3 consists of 17 residues. The CDR3 coding sequence is TGTGCCAGCAGCGCCGCCGGGACAGGGGGCATTGGGGCAGGCTACACCTTC. This encodes CASSAAGTGGIGAGYTF.

The CDR3 region has the DNA TGTGCCAGCACCGACATTACCTACAATGAGCAGTTCTTC. This codes for CASTDITYNEQFF. V and J are TRBV28 and TRBJ2-1; D call uncertain. The germline gives CDR1 MDHEN, CDR2 SYDVKM. V was clipped by 7 bases and J by 2 bases, with 9 bases between them. The CDR3 totals 13 residues.

The chain recombines TRBV2 with TRBJ1-1; D uncertain. The CDR3 is 13 residues long. The germline V and J ends were trimmed by 3 bases and 1 base, with 6 bases remaining between them. From germline, CDR1 is SNHLY and CDR2 FYNNEI. The CDR3 nucleotides are TGTGCCAGCAGTGAGGTCAGGAACACTGAAGCTTTCTTT. Protein product: CASSEVRNTEAFF.

The chain joins TRBV2 to TRBJ2-2; 7 nucleotides agree with TRBD2. This CDR3 spans 14 amino acids. V shed 8 bases and J 5 bases; nucleotides not matched to a gene: 8. The germline gives CDR1 SNHLY, CDR2 FYNNEI. The CDR3 region has the DNA TGTGCCAGCCTCGAAGCGGGAAGGACCGGGGAGCTGTTTTTT. Protein sequence: CASLEAGRTGELFF.

This chain joins TRBV7-9 and TRBJ2-7; D unclear. Trimming pared 3 bases from V and 2 bases from J, leaving 8 bases between. The CDR3 spans 13 residues. CDR1 is SEHNR and CDR2 is FQNEAQ in the germline V gene (reference sequence). In DNA form, the CDR3 reads TGTGCCAGCAGCTTCGGTTCCCCCTACGAGCAGTACTTC. Translating gives CASSFGSPYEQYF.

This chain connects TRBV19 to TRBJ2-7; no firm D call. There are 15 residues in the CDR3. CDR1 LNHDA and CDR2 SQIVND come from the germline V gene (reference sequence). With 3 bases removed from V and 6 bases from J, the gap between germline ends came to 18 bases. The CDR3 coding sequence is TGTGCCAGTAGTATCCAGGCTTCAAGGTCAGTCGAGCAGTACTTC. Its protein is CASSIQASRSVEQYF.

This clone was counted between two and nine times. V is TRBV7-9 and J is TRBJ1-1, with D possibly TRBD1 on 5 matching bases. The CDR3 is made up of 13 amino acids. Germline V gene lookup returns CDR1 SEHNR and CDR2 FQNEAQ (reference sequence). Between the trimmed V and J ends, which lost 5 bases and 0 bases, there was a span of 7 bases. The CDR3 nucleotides are TGTGCCAGCAGCGCGACAGTGAACACTGAAGCTTTCTTT. Its protein is CASSATVNTEAFF.

The chain has TRBV4-2 and TRBJ2-7; TRBD2 matches at 8 bases. J gave up 0 bases and V 0 bases, and 7 bases lay outside the gene matches. The CDR3 spans 17 residues. Germline-derived CDR1 and CDR2 are LGHNA and YNFKEQ. The CDR3 protein is CASSQEASGPSSYEQYF. In DNA form, the CDR3 reads TGTGCCAGCAGCCAAGAGGCTAGCGGGCCAAGCTCCTACGAGCAGTACTTC.